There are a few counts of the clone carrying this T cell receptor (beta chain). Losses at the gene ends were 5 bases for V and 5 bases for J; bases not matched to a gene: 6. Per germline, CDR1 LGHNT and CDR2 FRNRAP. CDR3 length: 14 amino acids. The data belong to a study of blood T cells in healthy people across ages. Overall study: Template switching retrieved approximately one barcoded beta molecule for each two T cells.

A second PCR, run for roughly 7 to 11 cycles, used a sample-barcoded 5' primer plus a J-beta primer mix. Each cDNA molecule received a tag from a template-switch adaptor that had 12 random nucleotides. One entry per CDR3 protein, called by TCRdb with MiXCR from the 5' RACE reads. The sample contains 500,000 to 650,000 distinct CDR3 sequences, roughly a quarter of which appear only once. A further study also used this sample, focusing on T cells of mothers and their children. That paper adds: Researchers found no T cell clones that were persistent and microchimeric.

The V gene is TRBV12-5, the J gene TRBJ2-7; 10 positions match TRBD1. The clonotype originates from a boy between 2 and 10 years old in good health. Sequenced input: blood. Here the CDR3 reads CASGPGQGNHEQYF. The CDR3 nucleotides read TGTGCTAGTGGTCCGGGACAGGGGAATCACGAGCAGTACTTC.